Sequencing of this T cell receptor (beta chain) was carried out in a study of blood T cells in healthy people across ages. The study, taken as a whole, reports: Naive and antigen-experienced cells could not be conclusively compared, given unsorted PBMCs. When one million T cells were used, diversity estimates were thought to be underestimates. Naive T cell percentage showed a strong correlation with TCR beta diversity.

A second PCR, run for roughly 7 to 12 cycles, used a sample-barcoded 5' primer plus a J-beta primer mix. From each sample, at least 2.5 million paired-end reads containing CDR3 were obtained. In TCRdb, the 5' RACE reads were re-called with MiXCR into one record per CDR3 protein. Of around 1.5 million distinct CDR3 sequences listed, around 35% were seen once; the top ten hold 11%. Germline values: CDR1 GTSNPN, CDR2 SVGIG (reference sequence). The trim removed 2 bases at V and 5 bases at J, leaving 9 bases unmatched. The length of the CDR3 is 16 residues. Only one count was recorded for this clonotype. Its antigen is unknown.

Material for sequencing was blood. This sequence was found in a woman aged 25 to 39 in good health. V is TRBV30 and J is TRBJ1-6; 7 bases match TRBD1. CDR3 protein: CAWSLLRGRNNSPLHF. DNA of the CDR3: TGTGCCTGGAGTCTTCTAAGGGGGCGAAATAATTCACCCCTCCACTTT.